This T cell receptor (beta chain) was retrieved from a study of T-cell reconstitution after alpha-beta-depleted transplantation in children. Preparation of the TCRbeta library used unique molecular identifiers. One entry per CDR3 protein, called by TCRdb with MiXCR from the PCR reads. The sample has over 550,000 distinct CDR3 sequences, about 10% seen once. This CDR3 region has 15 residues. Trimming took 3 bases from V and 8 from J, leaving 16 bases between them. Germline V gene lookup returns CDR1 SEHNR and CDR2 FQNEAQ (reference sequence). This clonotype came up a few times. This specimen consisted of PBMCs from the stem cell graft donor, obtained from the stem cell graft. This receptor was obtained from a human donor who donated a stem cell graft to a child with acute myeloid leukemia. The chain is built from TRBV7-9 and TRBJ2-2, with D possibly being TRBD1 or TRBD2 (5 bases each). CDR3 region: CASSLFGTFTGELFF. The DNA for the CDR3 is TGTGCCAGCAGCTTGTTTGGGACCTTCACGGGGGAGCTGTTTTTT.